This TCR beta chain was retrieved from a study of immune cell composition in non-small cell lung cancer. General study results and limits: Tumour-associated clones >0.5% occurred in under 35% of adenocarcinomas, about 80% of squamous.

Using immunoSEQ multiplex PCR, the repertoire was profiled, and TCRdb retains in-frame clones only, with some absent. Of around 3,400 clones in the sample, roughly 72% were seen once. The CDR3 contains 15 residues. The table lists this clone with a few counts. Its antigen is unidentified. Normal lung was taken at the farthest possible site, at least 3 cm from tumour. Genomic DNA came from frozen unsorted single-cell suspensions. The sequence was collected from a human donor with non-small cell lung cancer. The chain is built from TRBV21-1 and TRBJ2-4; the D call in the table, TRBD1, was not verified against the DNA. TRBV21-1 is assigned pseudogene status. Source material: non-adjacent lung tissue. This CDR3 reads CASRSTGESKNIQYF. The DNA for the CDR3 is TGTGCCAGCAGGTCGACAGGGGAATCCAAAAACATTCAGTACTTC.